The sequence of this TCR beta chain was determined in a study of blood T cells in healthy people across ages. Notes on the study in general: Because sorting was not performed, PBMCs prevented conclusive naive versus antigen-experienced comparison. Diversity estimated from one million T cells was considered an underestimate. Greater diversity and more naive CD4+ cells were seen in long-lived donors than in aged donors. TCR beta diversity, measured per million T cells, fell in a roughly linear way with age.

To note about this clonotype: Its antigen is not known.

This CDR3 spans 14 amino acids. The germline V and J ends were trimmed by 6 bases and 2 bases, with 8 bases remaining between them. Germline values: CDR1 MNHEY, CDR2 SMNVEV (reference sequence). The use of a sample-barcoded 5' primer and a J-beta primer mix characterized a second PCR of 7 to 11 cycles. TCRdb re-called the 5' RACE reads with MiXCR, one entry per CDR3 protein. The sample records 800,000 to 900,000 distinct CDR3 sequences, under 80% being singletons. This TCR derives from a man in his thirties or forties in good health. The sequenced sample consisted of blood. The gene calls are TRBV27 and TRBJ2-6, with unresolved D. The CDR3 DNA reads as TGTGCCAGCAGAGGGATCGCTGGGGCCAACGTCCTGACTTTC. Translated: CASRGIAGANVLTF. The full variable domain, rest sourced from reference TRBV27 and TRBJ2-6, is EAQVTQNPRYLITVTGKKLTVTCSQNMNHEYMSWYRQDPGLGLRQIYYSMNVEVTDKGDVPEGYKVSRKEKRNFPLILESPSPNQTSLYFCASRGIAGANVLTFGAGSRLTVL.